Listed here are 4 T cell receptor beta chains from one sample, sequenced in a study of blood T cell repertoires in COVID-19. Method: immunoSEQ multiplex PCR; TCRdb's copy keeps in-frame clones and lacks some. The profile shows approximately 300,000 clones, 85% to 90% of them singletons. Sequences were obtained from PBMCs or T cells enriched from blood (not recorded which). These receptors originate from a woman between 18 and 30 years old who had recovered from COVID-19.

A remark on this clone: This CDR3 is also generated by other DNA sequences in the sample. The chain combines TRBV28 with TRBJ1-1, with D perhaps matching TRBD1 (6 bases). This CDR3 comprises 14 residues. In germline, CDR1 is MDHEN, CDR2 SYDVKM. Trimming removed 2 bases from V and 2 bases from J, with 9 bases in between. In DNA, the CDR3 is TGTGCCAGCAGTTTAAGGGGGACAAACACTGAAGCTTTCTTT. This gives the protein CASSLRGTNTEAFF.

The chain carries TRBV29-1 and TRBJ2-7; 7 bases agree with TRBD1. CDR1 SQVTM and CDR2 ANQGSEA come from the germline V gene. The CDR3 has 13 amino acids. V was clipped by 3 bases and J by 1 base; unmatched bases: 3. CDR3 sequence (DNA): TGCAGCGTTGAGGACAGGATTTCCTACGAGCAGTACTTC. The encoded protein is CSVEDRISYEQYF.

V gene TRBV4-2 combines with J gene TRBJ2-7, with 10 nucleotides matching TRBD2. Germline lookup yields CDR1 LGHNA and CDR2 YNFKEQ. The CDR3 length is 16 residues. With V trimmed by 1 base and J by 2 bases, 5 bases remained unmatched. In nucleotides, the CDR3 is TGTGCCAGCAGCCAAGTGGGCACTAGCGGGGCCTACGAGCAGTACTTC. As protein: CASSQVGTSGAYEQYF.

CDR3 bases: TGTGCCAGCAGCCAAGAGGTGGGCGGGGGAAGGGCTTTCTTT. Protein product: CASSQEVGGGRAFF. This chain links TRBV3-1 (or the pseudogene TRBV3-2) with TRBJ1-1, with D perhaps matching TRBD1 (5 bases). The CDR3 runs 14 residues. The V and J ends lost 0 bases and 11 bases respectively, with 16 bases between them. Germline lookup yields CDR1 LGHDT and CDR2 YNNKEL (reference sequence).